The rows below give T cell receptor beta chains drawn from one sample of a study of T cells in Graves' hyperthyroidism and ophthalmopathy. TCRdb processed the multiplex PCR reads anew with MiXCR; each CDR3 protein has one entry. The sample consists of approximately 640,000 distinct CDR3 sequences, around 15% of them appearing once. The sample comprised blood. These receptors originate from a man aged 50 or older with Graves' hyperthyroidism. The CDR3 runs from the conserved cysteine through the conserved F or W. The D gene is left open where the match is weak. Part of the rows lack a size; the others show once, few, many or a class for expanded clones.

CDR3aa	CDR3nt	abundance	d_gene	len	v_gene	j_gene
CASSEITGAYEQYF	TGTGCCAGCAGTGAAATAACAGGGGCCTACGAGCAGTACTTC	few	TRBD1	14	TRBV2	TRBJ2-7
CASSSDTTNYGYTF	TGTGCCAGCAGTTCGGACACTACTAACTATGGCTACACCTTC	-	-	14	TRBV28	TRBJ1-2
CASSLIPDGYNEQFF	TGTGCCAGCAGCTTAATACCGGACGGATACAATGAGCAGTTCTTC	many	-	15	TRBV7-2	TRBJ2-1
CASSIGTGAGETQYF	TGTGCCAGCAGTATAGGGACAGGGGCTGGGGAGACCCAGTACTTC	many	TRBD1	15	TRBV28	TRBJ2-5
CASSFLGQHNTDTQYF	TGTGCCAGCAGTTTTTTAGGACAGCACAACACAGATACGCAGTATTTT	-	-	16	TRBV27	TRBJ2-3
CASSLKLGTGASNQPQHF	TGTGCCAGCAGCTTAAAGCTCGGGACAGGGGCTAGCAATCAGCCCCAGCATTTT	few	TRBD1	18	TRBV11-2	TRBJ1-5
CASSPDRANEKLFF	TGTGCCAGCAGTCCCGACAGGGCTAATGAAAAACTGTTTTTT	many	TRBD1	14	TRBV28	TRBJ1-4
CASYTRGQGRNEQFF	TGTGCCAGTTATACCCGGGGACAGGGGCGTAATGAGCAGTTCTTC	many	TRBD1	15	TRBV28	TRBJ2-1
CASNLASGSGYEQYF	TGTGCCAGCAACCTAGCTAGCGGGAGTGGGTACGAGCAGTACTTC	-	TRBD2	15	TRBV6-1	TRBJ2-7
CSGGQGRGYTF	TGCAGCGGTGGACAGGGACGTGGCTACACCTTC	many	TRBD1	11	TRBV29-1	TRBJ1-2
CASSYSPYGYTF	TGTGCCAGCAGTTACTCGCCCTATGGCTACACCTTC	-	-	12	TRBV6-5	TRBJ1-2
CASSPKQLAGGQAPQYF	TGTGCCAGCAGCCCTAAGCAACTAGCGGGAGGGCAAGCCCCGCAGTATTTT	-	TRBD2	17	TRBV7-9	TRBJ2-3
CASSRVGITGELFF	TGTGCCAGCAGCCGAGTAGGGATCACCGGGGAGCTGTTTTTT	-	-	14	TRBV6-1	TRBJ2-2
CASSFSEANEKLFF	TGTGCCAGCAGCTTTTCAGAAGCTAATGAAAAACTGTTTTTT	many	-	14	TRBV7-9	TRBJ1-4
CSAPRTSGSDEQYF	TGCAGTGCTCCGCGGACTAGCGGGAGTGACGAGCAGTACTTC	many	TRBD2	14	TRBV20-1	TRBJ2-7
CASSSPGPRPGEQFF	TGTGCCAGCAGTTCCCCCGGGCCTCGCCCGGGTGAGCAGTTCTTC	many	-	15	TRBV7-3	TRBJ2-1
CASSRTQGPLNTEAFF	TGCGCCAGCAGCCGGACTCAAGGACCTCTGAACACTGAAGCTTTCTTT	few	-	16	TRBV5-1	TRBJ1-1
CATSRDTVRLREQYF	TGTGCCACCAGCAGAGATACGGTCCGCCTTCGGGAGCAGTACTTC	many	-	15	TRBV15	TRBJ2-7
CASSSGQVIGQPQHF	TGTGCCAGCAGCTCAGGACAGGTAATAGGTCAGCCCCAGCATTTT	many	TRBD1	15	TRBV28	TRBJ1-5
CASSLTSGISYEQYF	TGTGCCAGCAGCTTAACTAGCGGGATCTCCTACGAGCAGTACTTC	many	TRBD2	15	TRBV11-2	TRBJ2-7
CASSITPGGHEQYF	TGTGCCAGTAGTATAACGCCGGGAGGTCACGAGCAGTACTTC	few	TRBD2	14	TRBV19	TRBJ2-7
CASSFGDEQFF	TGTGCCAGCAGCTTCGGTGATGAGCAGTTCTTC	many	-	11	TRBV7-9	TRBJ2-1
CASSRTGVTSYEQYF	TGTGCCAGCAGCCGGACAGGGGTCACCTCCTACGAGCAGTACTTC	few	TRBD1	15	TRBV5-4	TRBJ2-7
CATSRDRTNYGYTF	TGTGCCACCAGCAGAGATAGAACTAACTATGGCTACACCTTC	few	-	14	TRBV15	TRBJ1-2
CAWSEYVGTGNEKLFF	TGTGCCTGGAGTGAGTACGTCGGGACAGGGAATGAAAAACTGTTTTTT	few	TRBD1	16	TRBV30	TRBJ1-4
CASSLHYLGTAFF	TGTGCCAGCAGCTTACATTATCTGGGAACGGCTTTCTTT	few	-	13	TRBV7-3	TRBJ1-1
CASSPWRDRYEQYF	TGTGCCAGCAGCCCCTGGCGGGATAGGTACGAGCAGTACTTC	-	-	14	TRBV2	TRBJ2-7
CASRISGRDSYNEQFF	TGTGCCAGTAGAATTAGCGGGAGAGACTCCTACAATGAGCAGTTCTTC	many	TRBD2	16	TRBV19	TRBJ2-1
CASSLHRYEQYF	TGTGCCAGCAGCTTACATCGCTACGAGCAGTACTTC	many	-	12	TRBV7-2	TRBJ2-7
CASSPWLGGETEAFF	TGTGCCAGCAGCCCCTGGTTAGGGGGTGAGACTGAAGCTTTCTTT	-	-	15	TRBV3-1	TRBJ1-1
CASSREGASSGANVLTF	TGCGCCAGCAGTAGAGAAGGAGCGTCCTCTGGGGCCAACGTCCTGACTTTC	few	-	17	TRBV5-1	TRBJ2-6
CAWSGTDGSPLHF	TGTGCCTGGTCGGGAACAGACGGTTCACCCCTCCACTTT	many	-	13	TRBV30	TRBJ1-6
CSACGQDWETQYF	TGCAGCGCCTGTGGGCAGGACTGGGAGACCCAGTACTTC	many	-	13	TRBV29-1	TRBJ2-5
CASSKDRLRTPTADTQYF	TGTGCCAGCAGTAAGGACCGACTTCGAACACCCACTGCAGATACGCAGTATTTT	many	-	18	TRBV7-9	TRBJ2-3
CASSRQYGYTF	TGTGCCAGTAGTCGACAGTATGGCTACACCTTC	few	-	11	TRBV19	TRBJ1-2
CASTLEGSGPYNEQFF	TGTGCCAGCACCTTAGAAGGGAGTGGGCCCTACAATGAGCAGTTCTTC	many	-	16	TRBV12-3/TRBV12-4	TRBJ2-1
CASSIDLFNQPQHF	TGTGCCAGCAGTATCGACCTTTTCAATCAGCCCCAGCATTTT	few	-	14	TRBV6-1	TRBJ1-5
CATIQPILAKNIQYF	TGTGCCACCATTCAACCGATTCTAGCCAAAAACATTCAGTACTTC	-	-	15	TRBV24-1	TRBJ2-4
CASRGAGYEKLFF	TGTGCCAGCAGGGGGGCAGGGTATGAAAAACTGTTTTTT	few	-	13	TRBV2	TRBJ1-4
CASSWGQTNTEAFF	TGTGCCAGCAGTTGGGGACAGACGAACACTGAAGCTTTCTTT	many	TRBD1	14	TRBV12-3/TRBV12-4	TRBJ1-1
CASSPNPGVDTQYF	TGTGCCAGCAGCCCGAATCCAGGGGTAGATACGCAGTATTTT	-	-	14	TRBV9	TRBJ2-3
CASRTSGRMDEQFF	TGTGCCAGCAGAACTAGCGGGAGAATGGATGAGCAGTTCTTC	many	TRBD2	14	TRBV6-2/TRBV6-3	TRBJ2-1
CASSPTSGSSYEQFF	TGCGCCAGCAGCCCCACTAGCGGGAGTTCGTATGAGCAGTTCTTC	-	TRBD2	15	TRBV5-1	TRBJ2-1
CASSSLQHEQFF	TGTGCCAGCAGTTCCCTACAGCACGAGCAGTTCTTC	many	-	12	TRBV28	TRBJ2-1